This TCR beta chain was observed in a study of human T cells and chemical hapten exposure. One entry per CDR3 protein, called by TCRdb with MiXCR from the 5' RACE reads. The sample consists of around 140,000 distinct CDR3 sequences, around 4.1% of them appearing once. From whole blood left unfractionated, total RNA was extracted. Ten or more counts support this clonotype. Germline V CDR1 and CDR2: MNHEY, SVGAGI. The CDR3 has 17 residues. The germline V and J ends were trimmed by 0 bases and 3 bases, with 17 bases remaining between them. The rearrangement links TRBV6-5 to TRBJ1-2; a possible D gene is TRBD1 (5 bases). The sequence was obtained from a female donor in good health. CDR3: CASSYSLAGLIYYGYTF. The CDR3 DNA sequence: TGTGCCAGCAGTTACTCGTTGGCAGGGCTAATCTACTATGGCTACACCTTC.